The sample holds many counts of the clone carrying this T cell receptor beta chain. The data were taken from a study of blood T cell repertoires in COVID-19. Study as a whole: Both acute and convalescent COVID-19 samples were obtained from the United States, Italy and Spain. The cDNA or gDNA used as material had been derived from T cells, B-cell-depleted T cells, or PBMCs.

Some clones are missing from TCRdb's copy, which holds only in-frame ones; the method was immunoSEQ multiplex PCR. The table lists tens of thousands of clones, roughly 80% of them singletons. CDR3 size: 13 residues. Trimming removed 6 bases at V and 5 bases at J, with 14 bases between. CDR1 is MNHEY, CDR2 SVGAGI, per germline. The receptor's source is an elderly man with active or convalescent COVID-19. V gene TRBV6-5 combines with J gene TRBJ2-7; TRBD1 is a possible D gene (8 bases). Sequenced: peripheral blood. CDR3 amino acids: CASRQGDYDEQYF. In nucleotides, the CDR3 is TGTGCCAGCAGACAGGGGGACTACGACGAGCAGTACTTC.